Here is one T cell receptor beta chain with its context. This sample was taken from a study of blood T cell repertoires in COVID-19. At the level of the study: The United States, Italy and Spain were the sources of the acute and convalescent COVID-19 samples. The cDNA or gDNA used as material had been derived from T cells, B-cell-depleted T cells, or PBMCs.

Per the original data handling: Cell counts per sample came from amplifying reference gene primers. TCRdb keeps only in-frame clones here, not all; method: immunoSEQ multiplex PCR. V and J calls and clone size come straight from that table; D and trimming were deduced from the DNA. In the table there are some 390,000 clones, roughly nine tenths of which are singletons. Participants were aged about 18 to 89 years from some 24 US areas. This TCR was recovered from a woman in her 30s who had recovered from COVID-19. Material: PBMCs or T cells enriched from blood (not recorded which).

The DNA of the CDR3 is TGTGCCAGCAGGTTCGCCCGGGGAGAGATAACCTTC. It translates to CASRFARGEITF. This chain connects TRBV7-2 to TRBJ1-2, with D uncertain. The CDR3 sequence is 12 residues long. CDR1 SGHTA and CDR2 FQGNSA come from the germline V gene. V was pared by 6 bases and J by 14 bases, with 19 bases between.